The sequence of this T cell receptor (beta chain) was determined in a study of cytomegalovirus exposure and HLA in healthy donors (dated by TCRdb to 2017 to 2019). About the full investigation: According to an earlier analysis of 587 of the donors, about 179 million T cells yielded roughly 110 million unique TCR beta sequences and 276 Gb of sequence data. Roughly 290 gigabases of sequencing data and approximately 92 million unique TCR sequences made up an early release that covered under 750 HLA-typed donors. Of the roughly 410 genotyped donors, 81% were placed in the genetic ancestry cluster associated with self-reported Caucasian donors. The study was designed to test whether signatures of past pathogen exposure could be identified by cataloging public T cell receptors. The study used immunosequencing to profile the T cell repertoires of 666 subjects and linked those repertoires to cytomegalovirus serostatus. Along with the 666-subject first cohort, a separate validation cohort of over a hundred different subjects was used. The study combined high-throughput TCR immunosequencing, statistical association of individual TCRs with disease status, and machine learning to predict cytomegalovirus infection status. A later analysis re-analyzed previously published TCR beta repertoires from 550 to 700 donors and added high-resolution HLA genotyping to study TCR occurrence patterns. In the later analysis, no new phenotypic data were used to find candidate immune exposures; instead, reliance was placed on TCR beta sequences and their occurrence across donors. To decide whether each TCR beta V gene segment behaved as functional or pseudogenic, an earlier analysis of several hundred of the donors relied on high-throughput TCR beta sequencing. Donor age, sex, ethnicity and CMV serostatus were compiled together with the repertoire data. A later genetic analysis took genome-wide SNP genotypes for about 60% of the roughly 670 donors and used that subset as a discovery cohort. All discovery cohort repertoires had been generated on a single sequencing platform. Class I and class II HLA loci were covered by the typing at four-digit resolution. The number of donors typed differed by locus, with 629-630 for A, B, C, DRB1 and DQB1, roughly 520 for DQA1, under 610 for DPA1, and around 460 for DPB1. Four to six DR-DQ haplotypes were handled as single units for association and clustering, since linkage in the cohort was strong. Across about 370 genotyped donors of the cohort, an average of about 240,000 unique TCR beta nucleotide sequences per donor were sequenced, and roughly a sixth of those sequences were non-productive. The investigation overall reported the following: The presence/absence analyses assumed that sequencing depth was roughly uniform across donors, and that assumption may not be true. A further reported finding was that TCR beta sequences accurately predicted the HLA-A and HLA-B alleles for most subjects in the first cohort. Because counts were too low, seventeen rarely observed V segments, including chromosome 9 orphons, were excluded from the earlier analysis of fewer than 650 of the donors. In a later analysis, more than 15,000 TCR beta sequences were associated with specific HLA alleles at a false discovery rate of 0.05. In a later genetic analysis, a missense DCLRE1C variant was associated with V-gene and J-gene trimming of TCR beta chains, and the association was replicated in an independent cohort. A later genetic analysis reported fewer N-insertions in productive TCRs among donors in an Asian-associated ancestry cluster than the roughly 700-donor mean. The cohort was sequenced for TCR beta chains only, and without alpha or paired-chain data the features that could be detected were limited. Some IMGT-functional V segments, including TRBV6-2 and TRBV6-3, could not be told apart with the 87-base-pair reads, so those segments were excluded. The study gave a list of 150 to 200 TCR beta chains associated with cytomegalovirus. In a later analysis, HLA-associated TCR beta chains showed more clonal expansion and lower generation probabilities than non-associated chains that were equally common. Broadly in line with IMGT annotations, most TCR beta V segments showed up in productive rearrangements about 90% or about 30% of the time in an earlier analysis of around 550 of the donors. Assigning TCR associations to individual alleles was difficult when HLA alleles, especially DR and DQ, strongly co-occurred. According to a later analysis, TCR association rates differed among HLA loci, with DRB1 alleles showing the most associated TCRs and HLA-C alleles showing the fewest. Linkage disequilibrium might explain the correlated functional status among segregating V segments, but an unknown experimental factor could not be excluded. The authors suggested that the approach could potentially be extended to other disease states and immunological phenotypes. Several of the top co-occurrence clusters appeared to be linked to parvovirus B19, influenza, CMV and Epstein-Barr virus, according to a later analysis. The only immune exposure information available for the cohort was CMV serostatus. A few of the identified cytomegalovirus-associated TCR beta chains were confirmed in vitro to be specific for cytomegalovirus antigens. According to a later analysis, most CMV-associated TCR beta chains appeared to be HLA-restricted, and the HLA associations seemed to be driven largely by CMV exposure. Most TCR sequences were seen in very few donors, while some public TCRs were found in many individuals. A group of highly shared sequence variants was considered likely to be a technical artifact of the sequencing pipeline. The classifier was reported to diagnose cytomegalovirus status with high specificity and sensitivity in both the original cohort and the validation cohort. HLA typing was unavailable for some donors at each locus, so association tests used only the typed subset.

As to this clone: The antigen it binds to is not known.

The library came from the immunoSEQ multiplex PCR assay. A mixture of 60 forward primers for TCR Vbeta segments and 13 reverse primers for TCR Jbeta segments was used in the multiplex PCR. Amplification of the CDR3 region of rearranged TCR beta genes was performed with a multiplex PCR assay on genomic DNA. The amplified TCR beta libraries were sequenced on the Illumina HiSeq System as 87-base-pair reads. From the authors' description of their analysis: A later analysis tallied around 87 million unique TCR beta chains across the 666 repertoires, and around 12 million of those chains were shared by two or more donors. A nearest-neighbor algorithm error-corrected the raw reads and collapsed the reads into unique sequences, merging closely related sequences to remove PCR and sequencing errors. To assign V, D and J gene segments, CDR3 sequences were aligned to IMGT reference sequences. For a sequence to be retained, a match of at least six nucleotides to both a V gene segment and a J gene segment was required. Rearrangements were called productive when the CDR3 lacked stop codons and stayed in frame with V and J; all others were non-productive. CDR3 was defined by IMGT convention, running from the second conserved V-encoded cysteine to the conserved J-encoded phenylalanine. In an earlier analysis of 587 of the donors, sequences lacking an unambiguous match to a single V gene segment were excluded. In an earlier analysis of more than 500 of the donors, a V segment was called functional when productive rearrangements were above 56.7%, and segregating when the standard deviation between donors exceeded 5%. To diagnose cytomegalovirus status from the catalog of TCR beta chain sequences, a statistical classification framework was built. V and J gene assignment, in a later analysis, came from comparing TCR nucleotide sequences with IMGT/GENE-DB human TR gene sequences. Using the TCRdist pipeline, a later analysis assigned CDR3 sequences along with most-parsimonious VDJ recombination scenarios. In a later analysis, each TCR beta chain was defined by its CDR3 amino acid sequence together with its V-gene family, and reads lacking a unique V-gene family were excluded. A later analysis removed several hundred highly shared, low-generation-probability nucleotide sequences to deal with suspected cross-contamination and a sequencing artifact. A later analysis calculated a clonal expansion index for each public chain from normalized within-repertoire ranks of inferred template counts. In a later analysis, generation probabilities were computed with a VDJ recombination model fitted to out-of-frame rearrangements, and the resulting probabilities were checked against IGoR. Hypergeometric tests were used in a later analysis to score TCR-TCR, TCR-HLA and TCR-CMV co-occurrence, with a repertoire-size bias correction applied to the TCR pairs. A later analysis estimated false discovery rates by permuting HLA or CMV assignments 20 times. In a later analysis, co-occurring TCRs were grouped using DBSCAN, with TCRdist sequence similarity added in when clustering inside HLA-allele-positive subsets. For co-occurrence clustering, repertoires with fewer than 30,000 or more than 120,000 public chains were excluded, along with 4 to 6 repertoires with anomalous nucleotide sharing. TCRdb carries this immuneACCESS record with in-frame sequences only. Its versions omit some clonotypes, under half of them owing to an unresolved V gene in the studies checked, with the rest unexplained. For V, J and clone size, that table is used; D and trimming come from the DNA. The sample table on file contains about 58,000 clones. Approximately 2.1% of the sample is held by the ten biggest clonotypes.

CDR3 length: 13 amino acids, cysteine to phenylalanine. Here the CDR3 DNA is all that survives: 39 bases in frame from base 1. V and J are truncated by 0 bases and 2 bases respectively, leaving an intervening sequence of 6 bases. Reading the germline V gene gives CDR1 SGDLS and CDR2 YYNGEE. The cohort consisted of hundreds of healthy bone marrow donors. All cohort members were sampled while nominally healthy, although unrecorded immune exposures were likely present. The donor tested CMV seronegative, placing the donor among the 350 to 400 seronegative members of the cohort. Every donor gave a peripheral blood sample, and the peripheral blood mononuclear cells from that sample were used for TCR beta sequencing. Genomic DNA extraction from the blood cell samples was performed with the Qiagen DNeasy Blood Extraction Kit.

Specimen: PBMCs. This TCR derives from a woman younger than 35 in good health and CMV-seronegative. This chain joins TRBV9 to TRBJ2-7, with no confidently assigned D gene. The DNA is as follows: TGTGCCAGCAGCGTAGACTACGCCTACGAGCAGTACTTC. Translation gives CASSVDYAYEQYF.